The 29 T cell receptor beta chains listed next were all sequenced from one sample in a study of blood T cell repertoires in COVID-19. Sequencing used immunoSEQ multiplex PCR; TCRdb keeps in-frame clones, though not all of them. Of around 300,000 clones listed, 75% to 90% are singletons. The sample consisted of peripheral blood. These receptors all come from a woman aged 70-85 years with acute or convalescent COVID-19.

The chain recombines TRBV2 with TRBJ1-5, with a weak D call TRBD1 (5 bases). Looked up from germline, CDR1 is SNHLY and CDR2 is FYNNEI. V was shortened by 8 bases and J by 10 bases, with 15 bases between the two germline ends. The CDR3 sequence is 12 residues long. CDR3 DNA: TGTGCCAGCGGGGCAGGCCTCGGACCCCAGCATTTT. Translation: CASGAGLGPQHF.

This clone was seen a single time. CDR3 protein: CASSMRAGQGINEKLFF. Here the CDR3 DNA reads TGTGCCAGCAGCATGAGAGCGGGACAGGGGATCAATGAAAAACTGTTTTTT. The chain joins TRBV21-1 to TRBJ1-4; TRBD1 is the table's D call, not checked against the DNA. TRBV21-1 is tagged as a pseudogene. The CDR3 spans 17 residues.

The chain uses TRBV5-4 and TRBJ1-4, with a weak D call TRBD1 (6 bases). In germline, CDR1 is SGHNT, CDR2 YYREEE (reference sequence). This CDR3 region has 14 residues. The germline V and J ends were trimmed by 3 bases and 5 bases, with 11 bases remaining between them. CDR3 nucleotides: TGTGCCAGCAGCTCGGACAGAAGAAATGAAAAACTGTTTTTT. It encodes CASSSDRRNEKLFF. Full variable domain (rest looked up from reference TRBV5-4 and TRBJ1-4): ETGVTQSPTHLIKTRGQQVTLRCSSQSGHNTVSWYQQALGQGPQFIFQYYREEENGRGNFPPRFSGLQFPNYSSELNVNALELDDSALYLCASSSDRRNEKLFFGSGTQLSVL.

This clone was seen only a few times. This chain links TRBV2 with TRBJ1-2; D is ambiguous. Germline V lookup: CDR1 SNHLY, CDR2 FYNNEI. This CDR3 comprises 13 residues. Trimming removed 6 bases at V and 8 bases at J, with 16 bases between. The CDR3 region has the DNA TGTGCCAGCAGGGAGAGTGGCCCCCAAGGCTACACCTTC. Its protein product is CASRESGPQGYTF.

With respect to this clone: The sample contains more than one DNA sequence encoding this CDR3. The DNA of the CDR3 is TGTGCCAGCAGCTTAGTGGGGCAGGGCTATGGCTACACCTTC. Translation gives CASSLVGQGYGYTF. The rearrangement uses TRBV11-2 and TRBJ1-2, with a tentative D call TRBD1 (5 bases). The germline V gene encodes CDR1 SGHAT and CDR2 FQNNGV. V was cut by 1 base and J by 4 bases, with 10 bases left in between. The CDR3 has 14 residues.

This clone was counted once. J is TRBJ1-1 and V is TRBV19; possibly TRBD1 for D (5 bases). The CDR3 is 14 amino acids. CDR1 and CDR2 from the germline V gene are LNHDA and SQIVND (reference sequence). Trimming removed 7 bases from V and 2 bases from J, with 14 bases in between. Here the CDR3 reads CASIVDRLNTEAFF. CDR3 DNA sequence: TGTGCCAGTATCGTCGACAGACTTAACACTGAAGCTTTCTTT.

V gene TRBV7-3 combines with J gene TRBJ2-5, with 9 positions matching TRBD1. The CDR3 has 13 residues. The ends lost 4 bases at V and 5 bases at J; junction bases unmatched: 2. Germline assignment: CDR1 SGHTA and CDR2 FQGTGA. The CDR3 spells CASSYGQGETQYF. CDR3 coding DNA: TGTGCCAGCAGCTACGGACAGGGGGAGACCCAGTACTTC.

CDR3 nucleotides: TGCGCCAGCAGCCAAGTCAGCGGGAGCTTTCAAGAGACCCAGTACTTC. This encodes CASSQVSGSFQETQYF. The rearrangement uses TRBV4-1 and TRBJ2-5, with 8 bases aligning to TRBD2. Trimming cost V 1 base and J 2 bases; bases outside gene matches: 6. Germline loops: CDR1 MGHRA, CDR2 YSYEKL. The CDR3 is made up of 16 amino acids.

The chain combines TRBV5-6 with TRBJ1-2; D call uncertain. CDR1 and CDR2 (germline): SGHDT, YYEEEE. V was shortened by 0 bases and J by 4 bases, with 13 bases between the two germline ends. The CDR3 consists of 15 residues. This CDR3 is CASSLGGPAGYGYTF. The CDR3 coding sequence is TGTGCCAGCAGCTTGGGTGGGCCAGCCGGCTATGGCTACACCTTC.

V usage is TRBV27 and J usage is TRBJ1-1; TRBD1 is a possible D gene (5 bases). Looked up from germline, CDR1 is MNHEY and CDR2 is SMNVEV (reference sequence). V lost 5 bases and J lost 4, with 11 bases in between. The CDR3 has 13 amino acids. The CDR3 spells CASSLRGFTEAFF. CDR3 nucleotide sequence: TGTGCCAGCAGTCTTCGGGGGTTCACTGAAGCTTTCTTT.

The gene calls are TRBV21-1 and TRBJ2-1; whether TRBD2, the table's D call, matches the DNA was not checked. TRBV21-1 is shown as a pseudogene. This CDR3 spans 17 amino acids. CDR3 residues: CASSPGLAAYLYNEQFF. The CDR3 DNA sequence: TGTGCCAGCAGCCCAGGACTAGCCGCTTATCTATACAATGAGCAGTTCTTC.

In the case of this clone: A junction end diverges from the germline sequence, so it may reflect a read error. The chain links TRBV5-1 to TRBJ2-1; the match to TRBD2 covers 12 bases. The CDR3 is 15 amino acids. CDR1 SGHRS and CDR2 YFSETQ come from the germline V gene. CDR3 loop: CASRPGTSGYNGQFF. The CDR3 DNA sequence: TGCGCCAGCAGACCCGGGACTAGCGGGTACAATGGGCAGTTCTTC.

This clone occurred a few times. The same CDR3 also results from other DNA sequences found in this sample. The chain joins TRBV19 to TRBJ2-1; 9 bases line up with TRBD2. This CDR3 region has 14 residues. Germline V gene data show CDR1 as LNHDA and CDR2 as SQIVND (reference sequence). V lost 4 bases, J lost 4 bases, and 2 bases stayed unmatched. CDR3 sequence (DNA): TGTGCCAGTAGTAGCGGGGGGGCATACAATGAGCAGTTCTTC. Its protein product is CASSSGGAYNEQFF.

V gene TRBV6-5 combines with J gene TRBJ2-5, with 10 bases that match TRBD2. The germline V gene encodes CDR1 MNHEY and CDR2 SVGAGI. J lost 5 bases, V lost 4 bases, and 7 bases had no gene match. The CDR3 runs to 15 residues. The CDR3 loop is CASSSHLAGAETQYF. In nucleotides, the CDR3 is TGTGCCAGCAGTTCCCACCTAGCGGGGGCCGAGACCCAGTACTTC.

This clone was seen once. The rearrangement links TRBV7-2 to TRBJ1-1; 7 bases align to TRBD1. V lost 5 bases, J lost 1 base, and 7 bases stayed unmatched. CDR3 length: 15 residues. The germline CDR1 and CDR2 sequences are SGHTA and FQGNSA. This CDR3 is CASSLPTGRNTEAFF. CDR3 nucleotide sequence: TGTGCCAGCAGCCTCCCGACAGGGAGGAACACTGAAGCTTTCTTT.

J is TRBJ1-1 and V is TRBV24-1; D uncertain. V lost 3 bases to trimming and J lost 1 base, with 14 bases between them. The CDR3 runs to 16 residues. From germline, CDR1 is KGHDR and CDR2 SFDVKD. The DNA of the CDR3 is TGTGCCACCAGTGATCCAGACTCTATCCCGAACACTGAAGCTTTCTTT. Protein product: CATSDPDSIPNTEAFF.

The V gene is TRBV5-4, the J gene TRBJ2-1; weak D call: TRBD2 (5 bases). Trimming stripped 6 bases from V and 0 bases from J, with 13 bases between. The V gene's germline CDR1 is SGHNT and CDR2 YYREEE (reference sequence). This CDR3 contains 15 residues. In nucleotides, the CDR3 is TGTGCCAGCACCAACGGACTTAACTCCTACAATGAGCAGTTCTTC. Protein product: CASTNGLNSYNEQFF.

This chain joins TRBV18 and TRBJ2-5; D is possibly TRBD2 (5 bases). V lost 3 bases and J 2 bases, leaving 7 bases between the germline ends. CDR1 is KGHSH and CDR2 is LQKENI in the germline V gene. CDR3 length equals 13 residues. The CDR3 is CASSPGIQETQYF. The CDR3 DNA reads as TGTGCCAGCTCACCCGGGATACAAGAGACCCAGTACTTC.

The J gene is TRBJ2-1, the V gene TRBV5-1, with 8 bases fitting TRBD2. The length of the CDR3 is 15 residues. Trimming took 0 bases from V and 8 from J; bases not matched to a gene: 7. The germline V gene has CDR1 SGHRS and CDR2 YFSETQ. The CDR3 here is CASSLETGGPYEQFF. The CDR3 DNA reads TGCGCCAGCAGCTTGGAAACGGGGGGGCCTTATGAGCAGTTCTTC.

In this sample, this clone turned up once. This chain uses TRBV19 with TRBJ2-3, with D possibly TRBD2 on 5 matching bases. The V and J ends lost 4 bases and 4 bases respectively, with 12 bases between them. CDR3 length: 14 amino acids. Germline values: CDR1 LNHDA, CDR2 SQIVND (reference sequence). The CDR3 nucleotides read TGTGCCAGTAGTAAGGGAGTCCCACCAGATACGCAGTATTTT. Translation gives CASSKGVPPDTQYF.

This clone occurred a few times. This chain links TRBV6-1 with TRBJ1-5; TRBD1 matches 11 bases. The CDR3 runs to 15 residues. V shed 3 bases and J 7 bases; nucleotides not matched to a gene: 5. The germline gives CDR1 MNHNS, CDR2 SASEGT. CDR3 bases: TGTGCCAGCAGTGATGGACAGGGGGCAAGACAGCCCCAGCATTTT. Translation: CASSDGQGARQPQHF.

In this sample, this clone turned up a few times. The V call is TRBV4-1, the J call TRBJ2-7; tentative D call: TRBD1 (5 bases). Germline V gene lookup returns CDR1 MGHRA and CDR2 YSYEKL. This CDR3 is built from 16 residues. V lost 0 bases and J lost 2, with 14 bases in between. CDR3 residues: CASSQELNLGAYEQYF. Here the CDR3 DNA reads TGCGCCAGCAGCCAAGAACTCAACCTAGGGGCCTACGAGCAGTACTTC.

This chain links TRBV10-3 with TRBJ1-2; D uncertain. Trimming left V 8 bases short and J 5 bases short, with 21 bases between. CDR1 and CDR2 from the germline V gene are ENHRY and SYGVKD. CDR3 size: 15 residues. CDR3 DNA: TGTGCCATCGGCGGTAGAGACGGGAATGGTTATGGCTACACCTTC. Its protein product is CAIGGRDGNGYGYTF.

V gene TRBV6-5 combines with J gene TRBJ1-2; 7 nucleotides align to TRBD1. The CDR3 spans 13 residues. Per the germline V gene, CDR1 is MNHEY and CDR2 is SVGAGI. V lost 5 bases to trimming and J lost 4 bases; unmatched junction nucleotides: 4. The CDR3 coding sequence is TGTGCCAGCAGTCTAAGGACAGGCTATGGCTACACCTTC. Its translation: CASSLRTGYGYTF.

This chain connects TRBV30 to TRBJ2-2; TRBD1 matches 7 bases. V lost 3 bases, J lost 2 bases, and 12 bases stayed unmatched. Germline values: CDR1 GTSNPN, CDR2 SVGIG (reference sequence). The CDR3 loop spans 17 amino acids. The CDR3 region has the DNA TGTGCCTGGAGAAGCACCGGGACAGACGTTAACACCGGGGAGCTGTTTTTT. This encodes CAWRSTGTDVNTGELFF. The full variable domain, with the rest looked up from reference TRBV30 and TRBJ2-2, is SQTIHQWPATLVQPVGSPLSLECTVEGTSNPNLYWYRQAAGRGLQLLFYSVGIGQISSEVPQNLSASRPQDRQFILSSKKLLLSDSGFYLCAWRSTGTDVNTGELFFGEGSRLTVL.

The CDR3 DNA reads TGTGCCAGCCCCGGGACACCAAACACTGAAGCTTTCTTT. This codes for CASPGTPNTEAFF. The J gene is TRBJ1-1, the V gene TRBV6-5, with D maybe TRBD1 (6 bases). The germline V and J ends were trimmed by 8 bases and 2 bases, with 12 bases remaining between them. Per the germline V gene, CDR1 is MNHEY and CDR2 is SVGAGI. The CDR3 length is 13 residues.

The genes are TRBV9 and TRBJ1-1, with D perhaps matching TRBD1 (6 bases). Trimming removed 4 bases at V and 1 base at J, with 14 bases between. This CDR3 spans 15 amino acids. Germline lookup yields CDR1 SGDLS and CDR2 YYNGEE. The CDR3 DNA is TGTGCCAGCAGCCCGAGAACGGACAGGAACACTGAAGCTTTCTTT. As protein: CASSPRTDRNTEAFF.

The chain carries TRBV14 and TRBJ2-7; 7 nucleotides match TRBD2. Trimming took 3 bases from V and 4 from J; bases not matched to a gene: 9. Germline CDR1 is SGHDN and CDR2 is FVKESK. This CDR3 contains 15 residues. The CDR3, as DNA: TGTGCCAGCAGCCATGGGGGGGTACCCGTTTACGAGCAGTACTTC. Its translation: CASSHGGVPVYEQYF.

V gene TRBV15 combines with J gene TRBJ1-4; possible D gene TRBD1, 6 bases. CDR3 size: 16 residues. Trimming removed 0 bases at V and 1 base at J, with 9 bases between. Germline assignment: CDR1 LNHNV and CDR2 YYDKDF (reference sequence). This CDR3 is CATSRDRGGTNEKLFF. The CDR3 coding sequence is TGTGCCACCAGCAGAGATCGAGGGGGAACTAATGAAAAACTGTTTTTT.